The rows below give T cell receptor beta chains drawn from one sample of a study of long-term antiretroviral therapy in people with HIV. Profiling relied on immunoSEQ multiplex PCR, and the TCRdb table lists in-frame clones only, not all of them. The top ten hold roughly 3.5% of the sample, which has 30,000 to 40,000 clones, about four fifths seen once. The material sequenced was unsorted PBMCs, taken 3 years after starting antiretroviral therapy. The receptors were sampled from a middle-aged man with HIV. Both conserved end residues are part of each CDR3. Fields, in order: D gene, J gene, clone size, V gene, CDR3 length, CDR3 protein, CDR3 DNA. The D gene is left open where the match is weak. Only part of the rows carry a size: once, few, many, or a class if the clone is expanded.

d_call: -
j_call: TRBJ1-5
clone_size: -
v_call: TRBV5-6
cdr3_length: 14
cdr3_aa: CASSLGRKPQPQHF
cdr3_nt: TGTGCCAGCAGCCTGGGACGAAAACCCCAGCCCCAGCATTTT

d_call: -
j_call: TRBJ1-1
clone_size: -
v_call: TRBV18
cdr3_length: 15
cdr3_aa: CASSPSGQRNTEAFF
cdr3_nt: TGTGCCAGCTCACCCTCGGGCCAACGGAACACTGAAGCTTTCTTT

d_call: -
j_call: TRBJ1-5
clone_size: -
v_call: TRBV9
cdr3_length: 13
cdr3_aa: CASSAYSNQPQHF
cdr3_nt: TGTGCCAGCAGCGCCTATAGCAATCAGCCCCAGCATTTT

d_call: TRBD1
j_call: TRBJ1-5
clone_size: -
v_call: TRBV6-5
cdr3_length: 15
cdr3_aa: CASRPDRGRGQPQHF
cdr3_nt: TGTGCCAGCAGGCCCGACAGGGGGCGCGGGCAGCCCCAGCATTTT

d_call: TRBD2
j_call: TRBJ2-7
clone_size: -
v_call: TRBV4-1
cdr3_length: 15
cdr3_aa: CASSQDRGRDYEQYF
cdr3_nt: TGCGCCAGCAGCCAAGATCGCGGGAGGGACTACGAGCAGTACTTC

d_call: -
j_call: TRBJ2-5
clone_size: -
v_call: TRBV7-2
cdr3_length: 12
cdr3_aa: CASSPIVETQYF
cdr3_nt: TGTGCCAGCAGCCCGATTGTGGAGACCCAGTACTTC

d_call: -
j_call: TRBJ2-5
clone_size: -
v_call: TRBV7-2
cdr3_length: 14
cdr3_aa: CASSYLGGGETQYF
cdr3_nt: TGTGCCAGCAGCTACCTGGGGGGCGGGGAGACCCAGTACTTC

d_call: -
j_call: TRBJ2-2
clone_size: -
v_call: TRBV18
cdr3_length: 14
cdr3_aa: CASSPGTPPGELFF
cdr3_nt: TGTGCCAGCTCACCTGGGACTCCGCCTGGGGAGCTGTTTTTT

d_call: -
j_call: TRBJ1-1
clone_size: few
v_call: TRBV6-6
cdr3_length: 16
cdr3_aa: CASSIRAARMNTEAFF
cdr3_nt: TGTGCCAGCAGTATCCGCGCGGCAAGAATGAACACTGAAGCTTTCTTT

d_call: -
j_call: TRBJ2-5
clone_size: -
v_call: TRBV5-1
cdr3_length: 16
cdr3_aa: CASSLALRGGEETQYF
cdr3_nt: TGCGCCAGCAGCTTGGCCCTCAGGGGAGGGGAAGAGACCCAGTACTTC

d_call: -
j_call: TRBJ2-7
clone_size: -
v_call: TRBV29-1
cdr3_length: 13
cdr3_aa: CSVAGSILTEQYF
cdr3_nt: TGCAGCGTTGCGGGATCCATTTTAACCGAGCAGTACTTC

d_call: TRBD1
j_call: TRBJ2-7
clone_size: -
v_call: TRBV28
cdr3_length: 16
cdr3_aa: CASSLSGTGALNEQYF
cdr3_nt: TGTGCCAGCAGTTTATCGGGGACAGGGGCTTTGAACGAGCAGTACTTC

d_call: TRBD1
j_call: TRBJ2-7
clone_size: few
v_call: TRBV7-9
cdr3_length: 16
cdr3_aa: CASSPASGTGSYEQYF
cdr3_nt: TGTGCCAGCAGTCCAGCCTCCGGGACAGGGTCGTACGAGCAGTACTTC

d_call: TRBD1
j_call: TRBJ2-5
clone_size: -
v_call: TRBV18
cdr3_length: 15
cdr3_aa: CASSLTGVRRETQYF
cdr3_nt: TGTGCCAGCTCACTGACAGGGGTGAGGCGAGAGACCCAGTACTTC

d_call: -
j_call: TRBJ1-4
clone_size: -
v_call: TRBV14
cdr3_length: 15
cdr3_aa: CASSQDRGTNEKLFF
cdr3_nt: TGTGCCAGCAGCCAAGATCGGGGAACTAATGAAAAACTGTTTTTT

d_call: TRBD2
j_call: TRBJ2-7
clone_size: -
v_call: TRBV10-1
cdr3_length: 16
cdr3_aa: CASSESGGGTSYEQYF
cdr3_nt: TGCGCCAGCAGTGAGTCGGGCGGGGGGACTTCCTACGAGCAGTACTTC

d_call: TRBD2
j_call: TRBJ2-5
clone_size: -
v_call: TRBV27
cdr3_length: 16
cdr3_aa: CASSTSGRVLQETQYF
cdr3_nt: TGTGCCAGCAGCACTAGCGGGAGGGTCCTACAAGAGACCCAGTACTTC

d_call: -
j_call: TRBJ1-2
clone_size: -
v_call: TRBV6-6
cdr3_length: 14
cdr3_aa: CASSYEGRRFGYTF
cdr3_nt: TGTGCCAGCAGTTACGAGGGGCGCCGATTTGGCTACACCTTC